This TCR beta chain was documented in a study of molecular identifiers for immune sequencing clone quantification. In its sample, this clonotype was seen many times. The antigen is unknown. Preparation of naive CD8 libraries involved roughly 19,000 to 1,100,000 sorted cells and 10%, 30% or 50% RNA. V shed 3 bases and J 2 bases; nucleotides not matched to a gene: 17. The CDR3 totals 20 residues. Per germline, CDR1 KGHDR and CDR2 SFDVKD. Preparation of the bulk TCR libraries relied on previously described methods and listed TCR primers. In TCRdb, the PCR reads were re-called with MiXCR into one record per CDR3 protein. The repertoire includes a few hundred thousand distinct CDR3 sequences, about 23% of them detected once, and 0.74% sits in the top ten. Study results and limitations: Single-cell amounts of spiked Jurkat TCR RNA were reportedly detectable among about a million naive cells. A shared barcode on identical TCR molecules could lead to underestimated sizes for highly expanded clones.

Sequencing was performed on naive CD8+ T cells from blood, with Jurkat cell RNA spiked in. Specified subset: FACS-sorted CD8+CD4-CCR7+CD45RA+ naive T cells. The rearrangement links TRBV24-1 to TRBJ2-2, with 7 bases that match TRBD1. The receptor comes from a human donor in good health. Some libraries in this study had Jurkat cell RNA spiked in. CDR3 in DNA: TGTGCCACCAGTGATGCCCCGGGACAGAAAACACACCTAAACACCGGGGAGCTGTTTTTT. Translating gives CATSDAPGQKTHLNTGELFF.